Listed below are T cell receptor beta chains from one sample, sequenced in a study of response to subunit inactivated influenza vaccine. MiXCR, run by TCRdb on the RT-PCR reads, gives a single entry per CDR3 protein. This repertoire shows 650,000 to 800,000 distinct CDR3 sequences, about a fifth found once; its top ten account for roughly 11%. Sequences were derived from PBMCs from blood, sampled roughly 5 days after vaccination. The source is a man in his forties or fifties who received an inactivated influenza vaccine. CDR3s include the opening cysteine and the closing phenylalanine or tryptophan. The order of the fields is D gene, V gene, J gene, clone size, CDR3 length, CDR3 DNA, CDR3 protein. A D gene is named only where the DNA matches it firmly. The listing skips clone size in some rows; elsewhere it reads once, few, many or a size class.

d_gene: TRBD2
v_gene: TRBV7-6
j_gene: TRBJ2-7
abundance: many
len: 14
CDR3nt: TGTGCCAGCAGCTATGCCGGGGGGGCCGACGAGCAGTACTTC
CDR3aa: CASSYAGGADEQYF

d_gene: NA
v_gene: TRBV12-3/TRBV12-4
j_gene: TRBJ2-7
abundance: NA
len: 12
CDR3nt: TGTGCCAGCAGCCCTCAGTTTTACGAGCAGTACTTC
CDR3aa: CASSPQFYEQYF

d_gene: NA
v_gene: TRBV10-3
j_gene: TRBJ2-3
abundance: few
len: 15
CDR3nt: TGTGCCATCAGTGAGTCAACGGGAACAACAGATACGCAGTATTTT
CDR3aa: CAISESTGTTDTQYF

d_gene: NA
v_gene: TRBV12-3/TRBV12-4
j_gene: TRBJ1-1
abundance: many
len: 13
CDR3nt: TGTGCCAGCAGTAGGTACATGAACACTGAAGCTTTCTTT
CDR3aa: CASSRYMNTEAFF

d_gene: TRBD2
v_gene: TRBV20-1
j_gene: TRBJ2-3
abundance: NA
len: 15
CDR3nt: TGCAGTGCTAGTAGGCTAGCGGAGCCCACAGATACGCAGTATTTT
CDR3aa: CSASRLAEPTDTQYF

d_gene: NA
v_gene: TRBV7-2
j_gene: TRBJ2-7
abundance: NA
len: 12
CDR3nt: TGTGCCAGCAGCTCACCCGGACTGGGGCAGTACTTC
CDR3aa: CASSSPGLGQYF

d_gene: NA
v_gene: TRBV5-4
j_gene: TRBJ2-7
abundance: NA
len: 13
CDR3nt: TGTGCCAGCAGCTGGAGGGGTGAAAGCGAGCAGTACTTC
CDR3aa: CASSWRGESEQYF

d_gene: NA
v_gene: TRBV29-1
j_gene: TRBJ2-1
abundance: NA
len: 13
CDR3nt: TGCAGCGCCTTACTAGCCCTCTTACCTGAGCAGTTCTTC
CDR3aa: CSALLALLPEQFF

d_gene: TRBD1
v_gene: TRBV12-3/TRBV12-4
j_gene: TRBJ2-7
abundance: many
len: 15
CDR3nt: TGTGCCAGCAGTCCCCGGGACAGGCGACCCTACGAGCAGTACTTC
CDR3aa: CASSPRDRRPYEQYF

d_gene: TRBD2
v_gene: TRBV7-2
j_gene: TRBJ2-2
abundance: NA
len: 16
CDR3nt: TGTGCCAGCAGCCCCACGGGACTAGCCTGGACCGGGGAGCTGTTTTTT
CDR3aa: CASSPTGLAWTGELFF

d_gene: NA
v_gene: TRBV20-1
j_gene: TRBJ2-5
abundance: NA
len: 14
CDR3nt: TGCAGTGCTTCAAGGCCTTCGGGCGGTGAGACCCAGTACTTC
CDR3aa: CSASRPSGGETQYF

d_gene: TRBD2
v_gene: TRBV11-1
j_gene: TRBJ2-7
abundance: few
len: 13
CDR3nt: TGTGCCAGCAGCAGCGGGAGTCGGGCCGAGCAGTACTTC
CDR3aa: CASSSGSRAEQYF

d_gene: NA
v_gene: TRBV29-1
j_gene: TRBJ1-2
abundance: few
len: 15
CDR3nt: TGCAGCGTTGGGGCAGCGAGAGCGTTTAACTATGGCTACACCTTC
CDR3aa: CSVGAARAFNYGYTF

d_gene: TRBD1
v_gene: TRBV7-2
j_gene: TRBJ2-1
abundance: NA
len: 15
CDR3nt: TGTGCCAGCAGAGCCGACAGGGGGGACTACAATGAGCAGTTCTTC
CDR3aa: CASRADRGDYNEQFF

d_gene: NA
v_gene: TRBV10-3
j_gene: TRBJ2-3
abundance: few
len: 17
CDR3nt: TGTGCCATCAGTGAGTCTGCAGGGTCCTTCAGCACAGATACGCAGTATTTT
CDR3aa: CAISESAGSFSTDTQYF

d_gene: TRBD2
v_gene: TRBV4-1
j_gene: TRBJ2-7
abundance: NA
len: 16
CDR3nt: TGCGCCAGCAGCCAAGGAACGGGAGGGCCGTCCTACGAGCAGTACTTC
CDR3aa: CASSQGTGGPSYEQYF